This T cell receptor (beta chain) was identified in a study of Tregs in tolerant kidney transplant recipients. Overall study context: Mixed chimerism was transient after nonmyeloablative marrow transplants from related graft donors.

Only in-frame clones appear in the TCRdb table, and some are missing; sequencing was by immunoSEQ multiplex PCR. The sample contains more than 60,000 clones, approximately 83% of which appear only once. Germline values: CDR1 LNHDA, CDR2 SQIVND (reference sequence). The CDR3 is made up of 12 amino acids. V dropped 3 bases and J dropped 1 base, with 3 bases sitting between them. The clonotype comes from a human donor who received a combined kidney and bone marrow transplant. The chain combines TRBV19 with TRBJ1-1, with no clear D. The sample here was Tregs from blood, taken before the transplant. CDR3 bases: TGTGCCAGTAGTATTCAGAACACTGAAGCTTTCTTT. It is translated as CASSIQNTEAFF.